The 24 T cell receptor beta chains below were found in one sample sequenced in a study of blood T cell repertoires in COVID-19. Clones were read by immunoSEQ multiplex PCR, and TCRdb kept only the in-frame ones, dropping some. The sample lists over 65,000 clones, roughly 90% occurring once. Sequencing input: peripheral blood. The receptor set was obtained from a woman aged 60-70 years with acute or convalescent COVID-19.

A single count supports this clone. The chain joins TRBV2 to TRBJ1-1; D call uncertain. This CDR3 has 10 residues. Trimming removed 8 bases at V and 8 bases at J, with 9 bases between. CDR1 is SNHLY and CDR2 is FYNNEI in the germline V gene. CDR3 DNA: TGTGCCAGCCGGCGGATAGAAGCTTTCTTT. Translation: CASRRIEAFF.

The chain has TRBV5-4 and TRBJ1-2; D may be TRBD1 (6 bases). Germline CDR1 SGHNT, CDR2 YYREEE (reference sequence). The CDR3 extends over 13 amino acids. V was trimmed by 1 base and J by 4 bases, leaving 8 bases between them. The CDR3 sequence is CASSLQGTYGYTF. CDR3 DNA: TGTGCCAGCAGCTTGCAGGGGACCTATGGCTACACCTTC.

The chain joins TRBV2 to TRBJ2-5; D is possibly TRBD2 (6 bases). V lost 7 bases and J lost 5, with 23 bases in between. The germline V gene encodes CDR1 SNHLY and CDR2 FYNNEI. There are 16 residues in the CDR3. CDR3 region: CASKSQRARERETQYF. CDR3 nucleotide sequence: TGTGCCAGCAAGTCTCAGCGGGCGAGGGAAAGGGAGACCCAGTACTTC.

This clone showed up just once. This chain links TRBV7-9 with TRBJ2-5; D is uncertain. The V gene's germline CDR1 is SEHNR and CDR2 FQNEAQ (reference sequence). Trimming cost V 5 bases and J 0 bases, with 16 bases left between them. The CDR3 runs 16 residues. CDR3 sequence: CASSSYSTIYQETQYF. The CDR3 DNA follows: TGTGCCAGCAGCAGCTACTCCACGATTTACCAAGAGACCCAGTACTTC.

This clone was observed a single time. This chain connects TRBV5-1 to TRBJ1-1; 11 bases align to TRBD1. With 4 bases clipped from V and 5 bases from J, the junction kept 16 bases outside the gene matches. CDR1 is SGHRS, CDR2 YFSETQ, per germline. The CDR3 is 18 residues long. CDR3 sequence: CASSLKNGTGGVMTEAFF. CDR3 sequence (DNA): TGCGCCAGCAGCCTTAAGAATGGGACAGGGGGAGTTATGACTGAAGCTTTCTTT.

This chain connects TRBV4-1 to TRBJ1-1; maybe TRBD1 (5 bases). Trimming shortened V by 5 bases and J by 7 bases, and 17 bases separated the two germline ends. Germline V lookup: CDR1 MGHRA, CDR2 YSYEKL. This CDR3 is built from 14 residues. The CDR3: CASSSPQGLGEAFF. CDR3 nucleotide sequence: TGCGCCAGCAGCAGCCCCCAGGGATTGGGTGAAGCTTTCTTT.

The genes are TRBV27 and TRBJ1-6, with D maybe TRBD1 (5 bases). The CDR3 loop spans 16 amino acids. Germline V gives CDR1 MNHEY, CDR2 SMNVEV (reference sequence). V was trimmed by 5 bases and J by 8 bases, leaving 19 bases between them. As DNA, the CDR3 is TGTGCCAGCAGTCCTCGACAGTACTCTTCTGATTCACCCCTCCACTTT. This translates into CASSPRQYSSDSPLHF.

The chain combines TRBV5-1 with TRBJ1-1, with 9 bases matching TRBD1. The germline V gene has CDR1 SGHRS and CDR2 YFSETQ. V shed 4 bases and J 1 base; nucleotides not matched to a gene: 5. The CDR3 is made up of 15 amino acids. The DNA for the CDR3 is TGCGCCAGCAGCCATCCGGGACAGGGGAACACTGAAGCTTTCTTT. This gives the protein CASSHPGQGNTEAFF.

This chain uses TRBV7-6 with TRBJ2-6; D gene unclear. Germline CDR1 SGHVS, CDR2 FNYEAQ. With 6 bases removed from V and 2 bases from J, the gap between germline ends came to 14 bases. The CDR3 has 16 residues. CDR3 sequence reads: CASSPGVFAGANVLTF. In DNA form, the CDR3 reads TGTGCCAGCAGTCCCGGAGTATTTGCTGGGGCCAACGTCCTGACTTTC. Filled out from reference TRBV7-6 and TRBJ2-6, the complete variable domain reads GAGVSQSPRYKVTKRGQDVALRCDPISGHVSLYWYRQALGQGPEFLTYFNYEAQQDKSGLPNDRFSAERPEGSISTLTIQRTEQRDSAMYRCASSPGVFAGANVLTFGAGSRLTVL.

CDR3 sequence: CASSVLWGPLAGDSV. The CDR3 DNA follows: TGTGCCAGCAGCGTGTTGTGGGGGCCCCTAGCGGGAGATTCTGTC. The J gene is TRBJ2-7, the V gene TRBV9; 10 nucleotides align to TRBD2. Per the germline V gene, CDR1 is SGDLS and CDR2 is YYNGEE. This CDR3 contains 15 residues.

V usage is TRBV11-2 and J usage is TRBJ1-4, with 8 bases aligning to TRBD1. Trimming cost V 5 bases and J 2 bases; bases outside gene matches: 4. CDR1 and CDR2 (germline): SGHAT, FQNNGV. There are 15 residues in the CDR3. CDR3 protein: CASSRQGQTNEKLFF. The CDR3 DNA reads TGTGCCAGCAGCCGACAGGGGCAGACTAATGAAAAACTGTTTTTT.

This CDR3 reads CASNRAANYGYTF. The CDR3 nucleotides are TGTGCCAGCAACCGAGCCGCTAACTATGGCTACACCTTC. This chain joins TRBV2 and TRBJ1-2; unclear D gene. The CDR3 consists of 13 residues. Trimming pared 7 bases from V and 0 bases from J, leaving 9 bases between. Germline-derived CDR1 and CDR2 are SNHLY and FYNNEI.

The V gene is TRBV6-1, the J gene TRBJ2-7; 8 positions match TRBD1. V trimming: 1 base; J trimming: 5 bases; junction bases outside the gene matches: 7. CDR1 MNHNS and CDR2 SASEGT come from the germline V gene. This CDR3 comprises 15 residues. This CDR3 is CASSEVRTGPHEQYV. In DNA, the CDR3 is TGTGCCAGCAGTGAAGTTAGGACAGGGCCCCACGAGCAGTACGTC.

The chain links TRBV7-8 to TRBJ2-3; 11 bases agree with TRBD2. In germline, CDR1 is SGHVS, CDR2 FQNEAQ. CDR3 size: 16 residues. J lost 6 bases, V lost 5 bases, and 10 bases had no gene match. Written as DNA, the CDR3 is TGTGCCAGCAGCCCCTTACCGGGACTAGCGGTCGATACGCAGTATTTT. The encoded protein is CASSPLPGLAVDTQYF.

The chain couples TRBV15 to TRBJ1-3; tentative D call: TRBD1 (6 bases). Germline CDR1 reads LNHNV; CDR2 reads YYDKDF (reference sequence). Trimming removed 7 bases at V and 0 bases at J, with 19 bases between. The CDR3 has 17 amino acids. The CDR3 is CATTTPRGLLSGNTIYF. The CDR3 bases are TGTGCCACCACCACCCCCAGGGGTCTCCTCTCTGGAAACACCATATATTTT.

J is TRBJ1-6 and V is TRBV5-1, with D perhaps TRBD1 (6 bases). Germline V gives CDR1 SGHRS, CDR2 YFSETQ. The CDR3 contains 14 residues. V lost 4 bases to trimming and J lost 7 bases, with 12 bases between them. The CDR3 DNA follows: TGCGCCAGCAGCCCCCGGGACATCAATTCACCCCTCCACTTT. Translated, it gives CASSPRDINSPLHF. The whole variable domain, remainder taken from reference TRBV5-1 and TRBJ1-6, is KAGVTQTPRYLIKTRGQQVTLSCSPISGHRSVSWYQQTPGQGLQFLFEYFSETQRNKGNFPGRFSGRQFSNSRSEMNVSTLELGDSALYLCASSPRDINSPLHFGNGTRLTVT.

This clone was seen a single time. This chain uses TRBV29-1 with TRBJ2-4, with D uncertain. Trimming removed 3 bases from V and 10 bases from J, with 10 bases in between. CDR1 and CDR2 (germline): SQVTM, ANQGSEA. The CDR3 runs to 11 residues. The CDR3 DNA follows: TGCAGCGTTGATGGATACGGGATTCAGTACTTC. It is translated as CSVDGYGIQYF.

This chain joins TRBV7-2 and TRBJ2-3; 9 nucleotides line up with TRBD1. Germline trimming cut 5 bases from V and 4 bases from J; bases unmatched to any gene: 4. This CDR3 is built from 14 residues. Germline assignment: CDR1 SGHTA and CDR2 FQGNSA. This CDR3 reads CASSPDRGSDTQYF. The CDR3 DNA reads TGTGCCAGCAGCCCGGACAGGGGTTCAGATACGCAGTATTTT.

V and J are TRBV18 and TRBJ2-4; D possibly corresponds to TRBD2 (5 bases). CDR3 size: 14 residues. Germline V gene data show CDR1 as KGHSH and CDR2 as LQKENI. V shed 3 bases and J shed 3 bases, with 9 bases lying between them. CDR3 DNA: TGTGCCAGCTCACCGCCGGGGTTCAAAAACATTCAGTACTTC. This encodes CASSPPGFKNIQYF.

This clone was seen only a few times. The J gene is TRBJ1-2, the V gene TRBV6-5, with D perhaps TRBD1 (6 bases). The CDR3 contains 14 residues. Germline V gene data show CDR1 as MNHEY and CDR2 as SVGAGI. The ends were cut back, 6 bases at V and 4 bases at J, with 15 bases in the middle. The CDR3 sequence: CASRVGGAGYGYTF. CDR3 DNA sequence: TGTGCCAGCAGAGTCGGGGGGGCGGGCTATGGCTACACCTTC.

The gene calls are TRBV7-8 and TRBJ2-2, with 12 bases fitting TRBD2. V shed 1 base and J 5 bases; nucleotides not matched to a gene: 8. Germline V lookup: CDR1 SGHVS, CDR2 FQNEAQ. The CDR3 is 18 residues long. The chain's CDR3 is CASSLVLLAGGSTGELFF. CDR3 sequence (DNA): TGTGCCAGCAGCTTAGTCTTGCTAGCGGGGGGGTCTACCGGGGAGCTGTTTTTT.

This clone was observed once. The chain combines TRBV6-5 with TRBJ1-3, with 7 bases aligning to TRBD1. V shed 5 bases, J shed 3 bases, and the junction held 4 bases outside the gene matches. The germline CDR1 and CDR2 sequences are MNHEY and SVGAGI. The CDR3 spans 14 residues. In DNA, the CDR3 is TGTGCCAGCAGTAGACAGGGAGATGGAAACACCATATATTTT. The encoded protein is CASSRQGDGNTIYF.

The chain carries TRBV5-4 and TRBJ2-3; maybe TRBD2 (5 bases). CDR3 length: 17 residues. The V gene's germline CDR1 is SGHNT and CDR2 YYREEE (reference sequence). V was cut by 7 bases and J by 3 bases, with 24 bases left in between. The CDR3 DNA reads as TGTGCCAGCCGTCGATTTAGCGAACGATACGGGACAGATACGCAGTATTTT. Translating it yields CASRRFSERYGTDTQYF.

V is TRBV19 and J is TRBJ1-6; 7 bases are shared with TRBD1. The germline V gene encodes CDR1 LNHDA and CDR2 SQIVND (reference sequence). The CDR3 runs 14 residues. V shed 6 bases, J shed 11 bases, and the junction held 10 bases outside the gene matches. Written as DNA, the CDR3 is TGTGCCAGTAGCCCGGGACAGATGATTCCACCCCTCCACTTT. Protein: CASSPGQMIPPLHF.